The rows below give T cell receptor beta chains drawn from one sample of a study of identical twins. TCRdb independently ran MiXCR on the 5' RACE reads; one entry per CDR3 protein. The sample yields around 280,000 distinct CDR3 sequences, roughly 8.6% seen once. Separately, the same data were catalogued under a study of yellow fever vaccine responses in identical twins.

Specimen: memory (CD45RO+) T cells sorted from blood. Receptors originate from a woman between 18 and 29 years old in good health. Each CDR3 is given with its conserved first and last residue. The D gene is left open where the match is weak. The listing skips clone size in some rows; elsewhere it reads once, few, many or a size class.

v_gene	abundance	d_gene	j_gene	CDR3nt	CDR3aa
TRBV20-1	many	TRBD2	TRBJ2-3	TGCAGTGCTAGAGATCTATTCCTGGGACTAGCGGGAGGCGAGGGCACAGATACGCAGTATTTT	CSARDLFLGLAGGEGTDTQYF
TRBV10-2	-	-	TRBJ1-4	TGCGCCAGCAGTGACGAACAGCTGACTAATGAAAAACTGTTTTTT	CASSDEQLTNEKLFF
TRBV28	-	TRBD2	TRBJ2-4	TGTGCCAGCAGCCCGGGGGGGGGGACCAAAAACATTCAGTACTTC	CASSPGGGTKNIQYF
TRBV28	few	-	TRBJ1-2	TGTGCCAGCAGTTTTTCAGGACGCTATGGCTACACCTTC	CASSFSGRYGYTF
TRBV16	many	-	TRBJ1-3	TGTGCCAGCAGCCAACTAGACACCATATATTTT	CASSQLDTIYF
TRBV4-2	few	-	TRBJ2-6	TGTGCCAGCAGCCATCGGGTCTACTCTGGGGCCAACGTCCTGACTTTC	CASSHRVYSGANVLTF
TRBV5-1	-	TRBD2	TRBJ2-5	TGCGCCAGCAAGTTCTCCGGCGCGGGAGTAGAGACCCAGTACTTC	CASKFSGAGVETQYF
TRBV29-1	-	-	TRBJ1-6	TGCAGCGTTGCGTCGGGGGAAGGTTCACCCCTCCACTTT	CSVASGEGSPLHF
TRBV4-1	-	-	TRBJ2-7	TGCGCCAGCAGCCAAGTAAACCTAGTTTCTTTCGACGAGCAGTACTTC	CASSQVNLVSFDEQYF
TRBV4-1	many	-	TRBJ2-7	TGCGCCAGCAGCCCTCCACTCTCCTACGAGCAGTACTTC	CASSPPLSYEQYF
TRBV27	few	-	TRBJ2-1	TGTGCCAGCAGCCCTCGATTTATTCAATACAATGAGCAGTTCTTC	CASSPRFIQYNEQFF
TRBV9	few	TRBD2	TRBJ2-1	TGTGCCAGCAGCGTAAGAACAAATAGCGGGGGGAGCTCCTACAATGAGCAGTTCTTC	CASSVRTNSGGSSYNEQFF
TRBV7-6	many	-	TRBJ2-7	TGTGCCAGCAGCTTAGATGTAGGGCACGAGCAGTACTTC	CASSLDVGHEQYF
TRBV5-1	-	-	TRBJ2-1	TGCGCCAGCAAACGCGCGGGGTATGAGCAGTTCTTC	CASKRAGYEQFF
TRBV4-1	many	TRBD2	TRBJ2-5	TGCGCCAGCAGCCAAGATCAGCGGGCTAGCGGGAGTAAGACCCAGTACTTC	CASSQDQRASGSKTQYF
TRBV6-1	few	-	TRBJ2-2	TGTGCCAGCAGTCAAAGCCCGAACACCGGGGAGCTGTTTTTT	CASSQSPNTGELFF
TRBV2	-	-	TRBJ2-6	TGTGCCAGCAGGGGGACGGTACTTCGATCTGGGGCCAACGTCCTGACTTTC	CASRGTVLRSGANVLTF
TRBV9	few	-	TRBJ1-6	TGTGCCAGCAGCGTAGAAGAGGGGAATTCACCCCTCCACTTT	CASSVEEGNSPLHF
TRBV20-1	few	-	TRBJ1-4	TGCAGTGCTAGAGATTTAGGCCAGAAGGCCGAAAAACTGTTTTTT	CSARDLGQKAEKLFF
TRBV25-1	few	TRBD1	TRBJ2-1	TGTGCCAGCAGTTTAAGGGACAGATACAATGAGCAGTTCTTC	CASSLRDRYNEQFF
TRBV15	many	TRBD2	TRBJ2-1	TGTGCCACCAGCAGAGGGGGACTAGCGGGAGGTGTGAACAATGAGCAGTTCTTC	CATSRGGLAGGVNNEQFF
TRBV12-3/TRBV12-4	many	TRBD1	TRBJ2-2	TGTGCCAGCCTACTAGGGGACAGGACGAACACCGGGGAGCTGTTTTTT	CASLLGDRTNTGELFF
TRBV19	-	-	TRBJ2-6	TGTGCCAGTAGTATTCCTGGGCGGGGCGCGTCTGGGGCCAACGTCCTGACTTTC	CASSIPGRGASGANVLTF
TRBV12-3/TRBV12-4	many	TRBD1	TRBJ1-2	TGTGCCAGCAGTTTCGGTGGTGACAGGGGGCATGGCTACACCTTC	CASSFGGDRGHGYTF
TRBV28	many	TRBD2	TRBJ2-1	TGTGCCAGCAGAGCGGGACTAGCGGGAGACGGTGGGTACAATGAGCAGTTCTTC	CASRAGLAGDGGYNEQFF
TRBV29-1	many	TRBD1	TRBJ2-2	TGCAGCGCCGGACGGTGGGGCCAGGGGGCGATCGGGGAGCTGTTTTTT	CSAGRWGQGAIGELFF
TRBV10-2	many	-	TRBJ1-5	TGCGCCAGCAGTGGACGGGGGGGCTATCAGCCCCAGCATTTT	CASSGRGGYQPQHF
TRBV6-2/TRBV6-3	many	-	TRBJ1-1	TGTGCCAGCAGCCGCACAGGGACGAACACTGAAGCTTTCTTT	CASSRTGTNTEAFF
TRBV12-3/TRBV12-4	many	-	TRBJ2-7	TGTGCCAGCAGTTTATCAACTGGATACGAGCAGTACTTC	CASSLSTGYEQYF
TRBV20-1	once	TRBD2	TRBJ2-3	TGCAGTGCTATTAGACTAGCGGGGATGGTGGATACGCAGTATTTT	CSAIRLAGMVDTQYF
TRBV20-1	many	-	TRBJ1-2	TGCAGTGCTCCGGACAGCATCTATGGCTACACCTTC	CSAPDSIYGYTF
TRBV27	-	TRBD2	TRBJ2-5	TGTGCCAGCAGTCCCAAATGGACTAGCGGGAGGCGAGAGACCCAGTACTTC	CASSPKWTSGRRETQYF
TRBV5-1	many	TRBD1	TRBJ1-5	TGCGCCAGCAGTCCGACAGGGGACGGTCAGCCCCAGCATTTT	CASSPTGDGQPQHF
TRBV3-1	many	TRBD1	TRBJ1-1	TGTGCCAGCAGCCTCAGGGGGCAGATGAACACTGAAGCTTTCTTT	CASSLRGQMNTEAFF
TRBV5-1	many	TRBD2	TRBJ2-7	TGCGCCAGCAGCTTGGTTGCGGGAGGGTCCCCCGAGCAGTACTTC	CASSLVAGGSPEQYF
TRBV5-6	few	-	TRBJ1-1	TGTGCCAGCAGCTTGGCCTTTGATAGATACACTGAAGCTTTCTTT	CASSLAFDRYTEAFF
TRBV3-1	few	-	TRBJ1-1	TGTGCCAGCAGCCAAGAGGGGGGCACTGAAGCTTTCTTT	CASSQEGGTEAFF
TRBV14	few	-	TRBJ1-1	TGTGCCAGCAGCCCAACCGCGGGACCCACTGAAGCTTTCTTT	CASSPTAGPTEAFF
TRBV12-3/TRBV12-4	many	-	TRBJ1-1	TGTGCCAGCACTTGGAGGAGAGAATTTAACACTGAAGCTTTCTTT	CASTWRREFNTEAFF
TRBV7-8	many	TRBD1	TRBJ1-5	TGTGCCAGCAGGCGACAGGGGGCATCTCAGCCCCAGCATTTT	CASRRQGASQPQHF
TRBV15	many	-	TRBJ2-7	TGTGCCACCAGCAGGTGGGACGGCTCCTACGAGCAGTACTTC	CATSRWDGSYEQYF
TRBV20-1	-	-	TRBJ2-2	TGCAGTGCTATGGAACACAACACCGGGGAGCTGTTTTTT	CSAMEHNTGELFF
TRBV28	-	TRBD2	TRBJ2-3	TGTGCCAGCAGTCCCCCCCTAGCGGGGGGGAGGGGGTATTTT	CASSPPLAGGRGYF
TRBV5-1	many	-	TRBJ2-3	TGCGCCAGCCGATCAGCGGGTAGGTCGACAGATACGCAGTATTTT	CASRSAGRSTDTQYF
TRBV28	many	-	TRBJ1-2	TGTGCCAGCAGTTTGGACGGACCCTATGGCTACACCTTC	CASSLDGPYGYTF
TRBV5-1	-	TRBD2	TRBJ2-5	TGCGCCAGCAGCACTAGCGAAGAGACCCAGTACTTC	CASSTSEETQYF
TRBV18	few	-	TRBJ1-1	TGTGCCAGCTCTCCTCAGGTGGAGACTGAAGCTTTCTTT	CASSPQVETEAFF
TRBV9	many	-	TRBJ2-2	TGTGCCAGCAGCGCGGACCCGAACACCGGGGAGCTGTTTTTT	CASSADPNTGELFF
TRBV2	-	-	TRBJ1-6	TGTGCCAGCAAAATCGGACGGAGCTCCTATAATTCACCCCTCCACTTT	CASKIGRSSYNSPLHF
TRBV5-1	-	-	TRBJ2-7	TGCGCCAGCAGCTTGGAGGCTGGCTCCTACGAGCAGTACTTC	CASSLEAGSYEQYF